This T cell receptor beta chain appears in the sequencing data of a study of blood T cell repertoires in COVID-19. On the study more broadly: Samples of COVID-19 (acute and convalescent) were obtained from the United States, Italy and Spain.

Germline V gene sequence: CDR1 SGHAT, CDR2 FQNNGV. This CDR3 has 16 amino acids. With 5 bases removed from V and 1 base from J, the gap between germline ends came to 17 bases. In the authors' methods: Nucleated cell counts were estimated from reference gene primer amplification. Clones were sequenced by immunoSEQ multiplex PCR, and TCRdb holds only the in-frame ones, with some missing. V, J and clone size are those of that table, while D and trimming were read from the DNA. Seen here are 200,000 to 250,000 clones, about 90% observed once, and the top ten hold over 0.75%. The TCR sequence derives from a man between 60 and 75 years old with COVID-19, enrolled during active disease. The sequenced sample was peripheral blood. V is TRBV11-2 and J is TRBJ1-1, with a weak D call TRBD1 (5 bases). CDR3 residues: CASSLVTGGWNTEAFF. In DNA form, the CDR3 reads TGTGCCAGCAGCCTGGTCACAGGTGGATGGAACACTGAAGCTTTCTTT. Variable domain in full (rest from reference TRBV11-2 and TRBJ1-1): EAGVAQSPRYKIIEKRQSVAFWCNPISGHATLYWYQQILGQGPKLLIQFQNNGVVDDSQLPKDRFSAERLKGVDSTLKIQPAKLEDSAVYLCASSLVTGGWNTEAFFGQGTRLTVV.